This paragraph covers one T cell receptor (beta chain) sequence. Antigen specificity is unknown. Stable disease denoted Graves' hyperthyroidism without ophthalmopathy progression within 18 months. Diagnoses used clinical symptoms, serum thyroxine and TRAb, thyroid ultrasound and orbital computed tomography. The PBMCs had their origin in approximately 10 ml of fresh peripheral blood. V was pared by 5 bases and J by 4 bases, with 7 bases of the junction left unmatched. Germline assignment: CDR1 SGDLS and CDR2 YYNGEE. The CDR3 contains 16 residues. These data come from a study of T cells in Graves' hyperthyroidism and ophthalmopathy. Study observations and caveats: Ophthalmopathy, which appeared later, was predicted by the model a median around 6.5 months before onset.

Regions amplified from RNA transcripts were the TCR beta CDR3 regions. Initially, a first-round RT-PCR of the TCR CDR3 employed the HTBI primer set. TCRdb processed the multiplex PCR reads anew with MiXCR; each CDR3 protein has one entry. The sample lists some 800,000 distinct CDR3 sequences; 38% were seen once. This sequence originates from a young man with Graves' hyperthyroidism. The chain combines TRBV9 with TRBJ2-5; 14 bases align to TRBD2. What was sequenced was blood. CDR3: CASSPGLAGGVETQYF. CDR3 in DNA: TGTGCCAGCAGTCCCGGACTAGCGGGAGGCGTAGAGACCCAGTACTTC.